The present TCR beta chain was sequenced within a study of technical replicates of blood from several donors. Trimming pared 8 bases from V and 7 bases from J, leaving 28 bases between. The V gene's germline CDR1 is SNHLY and CDR2 FYNNEI. CDR3 length: 17 residues. The table came from immunoSEQ multiplex PCR; TCRdb's copy has only in-frame clones and leaves some out. This sample yields 95,000 to 100,000 clones, of which 96% are seen a single time; roughly 0.21% belongs to the top ten. The TCR was taken from a human donor in good health. The rearrangement uses TRBV2 and TRBJ2-3; D is unclear. Sequenced: T cells isolated from PBMCs. CDR3 in amino acids: CASGVRGSSGPANTQYF. The CDR3 DNA reads as TGTGCCAGCGGAGTGAGAGGATCATCCGGCCCTGCAAATACGCAGTATTTT. Using reference TRBV2 and TRBJ2-3 for the parts outside the CDR3, the full variable domain is EPEVTQTPSHQVTQMGQEVILRCVPISNHLYFYWYRQILGQKVEFLVSFYNNEISEKSEIFDDQFSVERPDGSNFTLKIRSTKLEDSAMYFCASGVRGSSGPANTQYFGPGTRLTVL.